Reported below is one T cell receptor beta chain. Antigen unknown. Libraries were prepared by immunoSEQ multiplex PCR; TCRdb keeps only in-frame clonotypes and omits some of them. This table holds roughly 13,000 clones, around two thirds found once. This sample was taken from a study of T cells in tumors after PD-1 blockade. The CDR3 spans 15 residues. V was pared by 5 bases and J by 5 bases, with 9 bases of the junction left unmatched. Per germline, CDR1 LNHDA and CDR2 SQIVND (reference sequence). Regarding the study as a whole: After therapy, most expanded exhausted CD8+ clones were absent pre-treatment, suggesting clonal replacement.

The chain has TRBV19 and TRBJ1-5, with 7 bases lining up with TRBD1. This TCR derives from a human donor with cutaneous squamous cell carcinoma. The sequences come from tumor tissue, collected after anti-PD-1 treatment. CDR3 nucleotide sequence: TGTGCCAGTAGTGTAACAGGGGCGGATCATCAGCCCCAGCATTTT. This encodes CASSVTGADHQPQHF.